Included here is one TCR beta chain sequence, with context. A library of TCRbeta sequences, prepared with unique molecular identifiers, was generated. Via MiXCR, TCRdb re-called the PCR reads, giving one row per CDR3 protein. Of 600,000 to 700,000 distinct CDR3 sequences in the sample, roughly 15% were seen once. Looked up from germline, CDR1 is MNHEY and CDR2 is SVGAGI. V was pared by 7 bases and J by 2 bases, with 8 bases between. The CDR3 sequence is 12 residues long. The sample is drawn from a study of T-cell reconstitution after alpha-beta-depleted transplantation in children. The specimen was PBMCs from the stem cell graft donor, collected from the stem cell graft. The chain uses TRBV6-5 and TRBJ2-5; D is unresolved. The TCR comes from a human donor who donated a stem cell graft to a child with acute myeloid leukemia. CDR3 in amino acids: CASNADQETQYF. The CDR3 nucleotides are TGTGCCAGCAATGCGGATCAAGAGACCCAGTACTTC.